The 7 T cell receptor beta chains below come from one sample, sequenced in a study of blood T cell repertoires in COVID-19. Here immunoSEQ multiplex PCR was the method, and the copy in TCRdb shows in-frame clones only, minus some. This repertoire shows over 75,000 clones, 80% to 95% found once; its top ten account for 2.3%. The sequencing sample was made of peripheral blood. These TCRs come from a human donor with active COVID-19. The donor label of this sample is uncertain.

The chain is built from TRBV14 and TRBJ2-3; tentative D call: TRBD1 (5 bases). Per germline, CDR1 SGHDN and CDR2 FVKESK. This CDR3 spans 17 amino acids. V shed 1 base and J shed 5 bases, with 19 bases lying between them. The CDR3 sequence is CASSQARRTSILDTQYF. CDR3 nucleotide sequence: TGTGCCAGCAGCCAAGCGCGGCGGACAAGCATACTAGATACGCAGTATTTT.

The rearrangement links TRBV15 to TRBJ1-4, with 10 nucleotides matching TRBD1. This CDR3 is built from 15 residues. Germline V gives CDR1 LNHNV, CDR2 YYDKDF (reference sequence). Trimming took 7 bases from V and 2 from J; bases not matched to a gene: 4. The chain's CDR3 is CATTDRGGTNEKLFF. The CDR3 DNA reads TGTGCCACCACGGACAGGGGGGGGACTAATGAAAAACTGTTTTTT.

The chain links TRBV28 to TRBJ2-7; D unclear. Germline assignment: CDR1 MDHEN and CDR2 SYDVKM. Between the trimmed V and J ends, which lost 5 bases and 5 bases, there was a span of 13 bases. The CDR3 loop spans 13 amino acids. Here the CDR3 reads CASSLTYPHEQYF. DNA of the CDR3: TGTGCCAGCAGTCTGACTTATCCCCACGAGCAGTACTTC.

The chain carries TRBV9 and TRBJ2-2; TRBD2 is a possible D gene (7 bases). The CDR3 runs to 15 residues. V lost 0 bases and J lost 4, with 10 bases in between. The germline CDR1 and CDR2 sequences are SGDLS and YYNGEE. DNA for the CDR3: TGTGCCAGCAGCGTAGCGGGGGGCGGCACCGGGGAGCTGTTTTTT. Translating it yields CASSVAGGGTGELFF.

The chain uses TRBV7-9 and TRBJ2-2, with D possibly being TRBD1 (6 bases). The germline gives CDR1 SEHNR, CDR2 FQNEAQ (reference sequence). Trimming took off 3 bases at V and 7 bases at J, with 9 bases between the two ends. This CDR3 has 13 residues. CDR3 sequence (DNA): TGTGCCAGCAGCTTGGGGGCCAGCGGGGAGCTGTTTTTT. This codes for CASSLGASGELFF.

This chain uses TRBV7-2 with TRBJ2-7, with a weak D call TRBD2 (5 bases). Trimming took 4 bases from V and 2 from J, leaving 9 bases between them. The CDR3 consists of 13 residues. Germline assignment: CDR1 SGHTA and CDR2 FQGNSA. This CDR3 reads CASSSKGAYEQYF. DNA for the CDR3: TGTGCCAGCAGCTCGAAGGGAGCCTACGAGCAGTACTTC.

This rearrangement joins TRBV12-5 to TRBJ1-2; D remains unclear. The CDR3 has 15 residues. Germline CDR1 reads LGHNT; CDR2 reads FRNRAP. With 6 bases removed from V and 0 bases from J, the gap between germline ends came to 14 bases. The CDR3 nucleotides read TGTGCTAGTGGCCTTCCCCCCGGGGCTAACTATGGCTACACCTTC. Amino acids: CASGLPPGANYGYTF. The full variable domain, in which reference TRBV12-5 and TRBJ1-2 provide the parts outside the CDR3, is DARVTQTPRHKVTEMGQEVTMRCQPILGHNTVFWYRQTMMQGLELLAYFRNRAPLDDSGMPKDRFSAEMPDATLATLKIQPSEPRDSAVYFCASGLPPGANYGYTFGSGTRLTVV.